This T cell receptor (beta chain) was sequenced in a study of T-cell reconstitution after alpha-beta-depleted transplantation in children. The table lists this clonotype with many counts. Preparation of the TCRbeta library was carried out with unique molecular identifiers. TCRdb redid the calling of the PCR reads with MiXCR, one entry per CDR3 protein. The sample consists of almost 500,000 distinct CDR3 sequences, approximately 10% of them appearing once. The material was PBMCs, obtained before TCRalphabeta/CD19-depleted stem cell transplant. This clonotype was obtained from a child under 10 years old with inherited bone marrow failure, due to receive a stem cell transplant.

CDR3 bases: TGTGCCAGCAGCTTACAGCCGGTGACTAGCGGGACCACGGAGCAGTTCTTC. It yields the protein CASSLQPVTSGTTEQFF. V is TRBV7-2 and J is TRBJ2-1; 11 positions match TRBD2. The CDR3 has 17 amino acids. Losses at the gene ends were 2 bases for V and 10 bases for J; bases not matched to a gene: 13. The V gene's germline CDR1 is SGHTA and CDR2 FQGNSA.